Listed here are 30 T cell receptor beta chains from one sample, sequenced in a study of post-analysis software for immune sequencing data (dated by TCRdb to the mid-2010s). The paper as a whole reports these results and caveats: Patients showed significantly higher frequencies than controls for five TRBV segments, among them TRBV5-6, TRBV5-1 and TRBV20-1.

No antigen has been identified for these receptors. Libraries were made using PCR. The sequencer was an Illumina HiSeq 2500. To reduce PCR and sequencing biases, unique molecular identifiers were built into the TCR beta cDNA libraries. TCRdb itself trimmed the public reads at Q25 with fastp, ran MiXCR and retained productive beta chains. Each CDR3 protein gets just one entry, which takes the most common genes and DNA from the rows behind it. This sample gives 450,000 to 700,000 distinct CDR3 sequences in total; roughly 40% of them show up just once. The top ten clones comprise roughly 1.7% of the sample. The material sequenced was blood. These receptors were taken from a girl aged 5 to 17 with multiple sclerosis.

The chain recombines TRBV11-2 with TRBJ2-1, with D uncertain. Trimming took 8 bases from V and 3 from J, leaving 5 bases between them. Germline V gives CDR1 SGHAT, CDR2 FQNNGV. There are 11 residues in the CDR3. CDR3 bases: TGTGCCAGCGGAATCTACAATGAGCAGTTCTTC. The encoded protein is CASGIYNEQFF.

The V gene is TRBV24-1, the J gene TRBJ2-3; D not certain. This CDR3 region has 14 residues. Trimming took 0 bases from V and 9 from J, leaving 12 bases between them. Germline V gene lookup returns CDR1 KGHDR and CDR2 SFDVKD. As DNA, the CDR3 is TGTGCCACCAGTGATTTGTCCAGCGTTCGGACGCAGTATTTT. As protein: CATSDLSSVRTQYF.

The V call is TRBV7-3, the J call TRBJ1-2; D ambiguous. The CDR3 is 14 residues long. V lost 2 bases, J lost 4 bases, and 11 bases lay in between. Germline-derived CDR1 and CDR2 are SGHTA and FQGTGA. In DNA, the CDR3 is TGTGCCAGCAGCTTAGACGGTATTTCCTATGGCTACACCTTC. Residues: CASSLDGISYGYTF.

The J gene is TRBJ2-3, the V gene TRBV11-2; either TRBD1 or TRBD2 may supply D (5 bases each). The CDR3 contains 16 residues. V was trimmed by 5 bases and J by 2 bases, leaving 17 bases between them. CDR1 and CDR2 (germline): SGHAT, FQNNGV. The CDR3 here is CASSPGTIVPTDTQYF. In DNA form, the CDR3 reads TGTGCCAGCAGCCCTGGGACGATAGTTCCCACAGATACGCAGTATTTT.

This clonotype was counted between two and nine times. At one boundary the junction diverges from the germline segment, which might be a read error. The CDR3 reads CACSATSGSAYEQYF. The CDR3 DNA reads as TGTGCCTGCAGCGCTACTAGCGGGAGCGCCTACGAGCAGTACTTC. The chain uses TRBV2 and TRBJ2-7; 11 nucleotides line up with TRBD2. The CDR3 totals 15 residues. Germline V lookup: CDR1 SNHLY, CDR2 FYNNEI.

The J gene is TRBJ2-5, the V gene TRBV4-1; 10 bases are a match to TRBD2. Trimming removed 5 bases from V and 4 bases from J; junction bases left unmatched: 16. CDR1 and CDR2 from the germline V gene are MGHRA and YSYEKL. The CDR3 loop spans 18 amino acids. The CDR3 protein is CASSRWTSGNLIVETQYF. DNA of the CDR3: TGCGCCAGCAGCAGGTGGACTAGCGGAAACCTGATCGTAGAGACCCAGTACTTC.

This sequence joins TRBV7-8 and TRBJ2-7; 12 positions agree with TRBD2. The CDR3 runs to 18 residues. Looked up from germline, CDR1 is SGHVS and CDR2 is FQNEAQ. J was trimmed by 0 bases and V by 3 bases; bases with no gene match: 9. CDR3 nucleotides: TGTGCCAGCAGCTTTTGGACTAGCGGGGCTTCACTCTCCTACGAGCAGTACTTC. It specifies CASSFWTSGASLSYEQYF.

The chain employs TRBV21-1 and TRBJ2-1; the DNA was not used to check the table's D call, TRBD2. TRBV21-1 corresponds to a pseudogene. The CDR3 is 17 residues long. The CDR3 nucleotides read TGTGCCGTAACTAGCAGTACAAATGGTCGCTCCTACAATGAGCAGTTCTTC. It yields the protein CAVTSSTNGRSYNEQFF.

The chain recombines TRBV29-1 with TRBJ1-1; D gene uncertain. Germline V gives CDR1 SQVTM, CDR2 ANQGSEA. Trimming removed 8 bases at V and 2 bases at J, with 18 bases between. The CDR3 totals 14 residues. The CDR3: CSPFEASQNTEAFF. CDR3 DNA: TGCAGCCCGTTCGAAGCAAGTCAAAACACTGAAGCTTTCTTT.

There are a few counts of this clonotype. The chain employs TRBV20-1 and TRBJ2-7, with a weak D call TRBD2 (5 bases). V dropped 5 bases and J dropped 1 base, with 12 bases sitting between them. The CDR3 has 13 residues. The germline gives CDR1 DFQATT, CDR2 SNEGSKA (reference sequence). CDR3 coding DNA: TGCAGTGCTCGACTACTGAGATCCTACGAGCAGTACTTC. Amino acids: CSARLLRSYEQYF.

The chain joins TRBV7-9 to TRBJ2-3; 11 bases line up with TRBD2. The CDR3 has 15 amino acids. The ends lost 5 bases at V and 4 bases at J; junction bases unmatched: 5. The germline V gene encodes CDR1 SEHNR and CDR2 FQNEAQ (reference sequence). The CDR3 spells CASSGSGLAADTQYF. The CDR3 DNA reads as TGTGCCAGCAGCGGATCGGGACTAGCGGCAGATACGCAGTATTTT.

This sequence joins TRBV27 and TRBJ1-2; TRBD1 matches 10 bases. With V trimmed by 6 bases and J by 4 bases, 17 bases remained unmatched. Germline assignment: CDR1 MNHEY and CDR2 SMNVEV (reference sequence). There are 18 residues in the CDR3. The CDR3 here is CASSRTPGQGWLGYGYTF. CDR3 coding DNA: TGTGCCAGCAGCCGTACTCCGGGACAGGGGTGGTTGGGCTATGGCTACACCTTC.

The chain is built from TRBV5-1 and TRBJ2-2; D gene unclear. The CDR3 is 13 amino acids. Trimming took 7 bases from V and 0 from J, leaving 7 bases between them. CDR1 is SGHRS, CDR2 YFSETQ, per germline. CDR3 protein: CASPQPNTGELFF. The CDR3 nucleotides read TGCGCCAGCCCCCAGCCGAACACCGGGGAGCTGTTTTTT.

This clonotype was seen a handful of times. CDR3: CASRGRWLASSYEQYF. In DNA, the CDR3 is TGCGCCAGCAGAGGAAGGTGGCTAGCCAGCTCCTACGAGCAGTACTTC. The chain joins TRBV5-1 to TRBJ2-7, with TRBD2 as a possible D gene (5 bases). This CDR3 comprises 16 residues. CDR1 SGHRS and CDR2 YFSETQ come from the germline V gene. V shed 5 bases and J shed 0 bases, with 18 bases lying between them. The complete variable domain, with remaining parts taken from reference TRBV5-1 and TRBJ2-7, reads KAGVTQTPRYLIKTRGQQVTLSCSPISGHRSVSWYQQTPGQGLQFLFEYFSETQRNKGNFPGRFSGRQFSNSRSEMNVSTLELGDSALYLCASRGRWLASSYEQYFGPGTRLTVT.

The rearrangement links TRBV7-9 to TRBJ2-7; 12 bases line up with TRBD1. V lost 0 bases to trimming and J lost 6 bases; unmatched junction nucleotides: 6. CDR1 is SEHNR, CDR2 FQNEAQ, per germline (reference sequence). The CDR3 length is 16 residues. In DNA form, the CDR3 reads TGTGCCAGCAGCTTAGCGACCGGGACAGGGGGCGCCGAGCAGTACTTC. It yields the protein CASSLATGTGGAEQYF. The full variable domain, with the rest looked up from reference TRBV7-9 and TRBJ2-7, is DTGVSQNPRHKITKRGQNVTFRCDPISEHNRLYWYRQTLGQGPEFLTYFQNEAQLEKSRLLSDRFSAERPKGSFSTLEIQRTEQGDSAMYLCASSLATGTGGAEQYFGPGTRLTVT.

The CDR3 nucleotides are TGTGCCAGCAGTTTTCGAGCGGGGGGGCCAGGGACCCAGTACTTC. Translated: CASSFRAGGPGTQYF. V usage is TRBV12-3 or TRBV12-4 and J usage is TRBJ2-4, with 10 bases lining up with TRBD2. The DNA end is a closer match to TRBJ2-5, so the J assignment may be wrong. This CDR3 is 15 amino acids long.

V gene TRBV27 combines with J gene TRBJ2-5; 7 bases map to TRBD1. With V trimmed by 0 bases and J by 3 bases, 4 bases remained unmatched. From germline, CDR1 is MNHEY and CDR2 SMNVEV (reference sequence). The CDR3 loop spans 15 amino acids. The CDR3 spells CASSLSPTGKETQYF. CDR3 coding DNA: TGTGCCAGCAGTTTATCCCCGACAGGGAAAGAGACCCAGTACTTC.

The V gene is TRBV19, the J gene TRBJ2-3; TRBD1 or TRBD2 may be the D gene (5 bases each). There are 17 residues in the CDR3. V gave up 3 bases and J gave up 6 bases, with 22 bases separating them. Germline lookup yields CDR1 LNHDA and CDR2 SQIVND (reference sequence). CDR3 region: CASSMASGTPITDTQYF. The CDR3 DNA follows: TGTGCCAGTAGTATGGCCTCAGGGACCCCCATTACCGATACGCAGTATTTT.

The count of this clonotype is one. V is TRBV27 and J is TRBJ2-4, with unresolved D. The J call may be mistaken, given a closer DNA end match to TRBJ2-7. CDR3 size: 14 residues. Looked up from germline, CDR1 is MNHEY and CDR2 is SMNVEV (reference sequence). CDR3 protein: CASSLSAVPYEQYF. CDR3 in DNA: TGTGCCAGCAGTTTAAGCGCAGTCCCCTACGAGCAGTACTTC.

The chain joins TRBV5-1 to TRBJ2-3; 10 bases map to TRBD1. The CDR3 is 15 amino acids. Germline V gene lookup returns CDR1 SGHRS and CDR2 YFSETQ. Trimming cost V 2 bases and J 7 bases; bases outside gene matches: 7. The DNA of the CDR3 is TGCGCCAGCAGCTTTCAGACAGGGGGCAAGAATACGCAGTATTTT. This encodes CASSFQTGGKNTQYF. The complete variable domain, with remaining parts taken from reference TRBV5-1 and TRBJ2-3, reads KAGVTQTPRYLIKTRGQQVTLSCSPISGHRSVSWYQQTPGQGLQFLFEYFSETQRNKGNFPGRFSGRQFSNSRSEMNVSTLELGDSALYLCASSFQTGGKNTQYFGPGTRLTVL.

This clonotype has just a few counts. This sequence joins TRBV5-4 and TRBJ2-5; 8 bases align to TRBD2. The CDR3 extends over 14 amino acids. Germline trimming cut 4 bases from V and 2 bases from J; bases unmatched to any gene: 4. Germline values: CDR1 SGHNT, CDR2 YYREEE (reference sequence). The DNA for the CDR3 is TGTGCCAGCAGCCCTAGCGGGCCTCAAGAGACCCAGTACTTC. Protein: CASSPSGPQETQYF. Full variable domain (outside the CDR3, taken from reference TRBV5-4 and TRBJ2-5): ETGVTQSPTHLIKTRGQQVTLRCSSQSGHNTVSWYQQALGQGPQFIFQYYREEENGRGNFPPRFSGLQFPNYSSELNVNALELDDSALYLCASSPSGPQETQYFGPGTRLLVL.

The CDR3 spells CASGLAGGVNEQFF. As DNA, the CDR3 is TGCGCCAGCGGACTAGCGGGGGGGGTTAATGAGCAGTTCTTC. This chain links TRBV5-1 with TRBJ2-1; 15 nucleotides align to TRBD2. V shed 7 bases and J 7 bases; nucleotides not matched to a gene: 3. The CDR3 spans 14 residues. The germline V gene encodes CDR1 SGHRS and CDR2 YFSETQ.

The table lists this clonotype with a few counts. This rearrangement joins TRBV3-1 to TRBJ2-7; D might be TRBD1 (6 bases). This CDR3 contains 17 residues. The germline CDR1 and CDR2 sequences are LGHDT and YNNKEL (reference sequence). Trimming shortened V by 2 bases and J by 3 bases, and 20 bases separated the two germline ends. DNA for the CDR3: TGTGCCAGCAGCCAAAGGATCACAGGGTATAACATCTACGAGCAGTACTTC. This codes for CASSQRITGYNIYEQYF.

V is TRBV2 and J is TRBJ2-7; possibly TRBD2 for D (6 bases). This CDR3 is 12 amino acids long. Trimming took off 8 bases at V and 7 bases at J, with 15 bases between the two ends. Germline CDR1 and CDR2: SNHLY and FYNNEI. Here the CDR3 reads CASRRVAGEQYF. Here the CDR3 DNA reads TGTGCCAGCCGGAGGGTTGCGGGTGAGCAGTACTTC.

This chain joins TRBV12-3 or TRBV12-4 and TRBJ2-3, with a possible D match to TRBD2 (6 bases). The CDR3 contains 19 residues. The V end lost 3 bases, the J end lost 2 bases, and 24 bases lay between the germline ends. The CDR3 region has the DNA TGTGCCAGCAGTTTTAGGTTAGCGGCTACACTGAAACCCACAGATACGCAGTATTTT. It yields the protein CASSFRLAATLKPTDTQYF.

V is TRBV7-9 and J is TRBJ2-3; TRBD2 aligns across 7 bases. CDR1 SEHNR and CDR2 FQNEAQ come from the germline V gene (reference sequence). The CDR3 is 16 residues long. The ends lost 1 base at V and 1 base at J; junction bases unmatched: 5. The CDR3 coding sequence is TGTGCCAGCAGCTTAGACCGGGACTACCGCACAGATACGCAGTATTTT. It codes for CASSLDRDYRTDTQYF.

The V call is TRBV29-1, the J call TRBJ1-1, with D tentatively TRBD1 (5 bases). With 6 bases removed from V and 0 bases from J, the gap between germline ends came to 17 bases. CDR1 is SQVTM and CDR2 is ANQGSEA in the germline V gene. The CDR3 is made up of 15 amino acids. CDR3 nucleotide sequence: TGCAGCGTCGAGGGGTGGGTCTCACTGAACACTGAAGCTTTCTTT. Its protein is CSVEGWVSLNTEAFF.

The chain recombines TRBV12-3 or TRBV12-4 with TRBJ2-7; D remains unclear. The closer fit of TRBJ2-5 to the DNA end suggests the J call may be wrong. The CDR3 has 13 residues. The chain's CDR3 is CASSKSVDGTQYF. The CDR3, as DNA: TGTGCCAGCAGTAAATCGGTTGACGGGACCCAGTACTTC.

The CDR3 region is CASSLPRVTDTQYF. CDR3 DNA: TGCGCCAGCAGCTTGCCGCGGGTTACAGATACGCAGTATTTT. V is TRBV5-1 and J is TRBJ2-3; D might be TRBD2 (5 bases). The V end was cut by 1 base, the J end by 3 bases, with 9 bases between. The germline CDR1 and CDR2 sequences are SGHRS and YFSETQ. This CDR3 spans 14 amino acids.

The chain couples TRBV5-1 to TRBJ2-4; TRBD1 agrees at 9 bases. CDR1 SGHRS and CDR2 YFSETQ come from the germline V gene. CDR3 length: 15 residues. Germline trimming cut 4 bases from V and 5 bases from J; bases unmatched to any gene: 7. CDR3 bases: TGCGCCAGCAGCCCCCGGGACAGGGCTGAAAACATTCAGTACTTC. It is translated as CASSPRDRAENIQYF.